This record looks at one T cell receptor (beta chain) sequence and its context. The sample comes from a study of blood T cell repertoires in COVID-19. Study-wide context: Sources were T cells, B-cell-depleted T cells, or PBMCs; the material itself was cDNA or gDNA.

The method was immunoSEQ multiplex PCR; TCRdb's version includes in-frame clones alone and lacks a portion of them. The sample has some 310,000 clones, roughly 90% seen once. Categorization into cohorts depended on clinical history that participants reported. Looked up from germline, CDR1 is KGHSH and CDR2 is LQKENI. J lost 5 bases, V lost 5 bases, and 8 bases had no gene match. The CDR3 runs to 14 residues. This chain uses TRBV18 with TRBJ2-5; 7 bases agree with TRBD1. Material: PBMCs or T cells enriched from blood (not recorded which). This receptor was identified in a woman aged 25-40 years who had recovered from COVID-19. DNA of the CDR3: TGTGCCAGCTCAAGGGGACAGTCAGGGGAGACCCAGTACTTC. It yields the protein CASSRGQSGETQYF.